A single sample is the source of the 17 T cell receptor beta chains below, sequenced in a study of cytomegalovirus exposure and HLA in healthy donors. The PCR employed 60 Vbeta primers together with 13 Jbeta primers. This table comes from immunoSEQ multiplex PCR, and its TCRdb copy is limited to in-frame clones, with some not included. The profile shows some 160,000 clones, about 78% of them singletons. Source material: PBMCs. All receptors derive from a male donor in good health and CMV-seronegative.

This clone appeared a few times. CDR3 sequence: CASSSLPGTEYNEQFF. The CDR3 nucleotides are TGTGCCAGCAGCTCCCTTCCCGGGACAGAGTACAATGAGCAGTTCTTC. The chain recombines TRBV27 with TRBJ2-1; TRBD1 aligns across 7 bases. The germline gives CDR1 MNHEY, CDR2 SMNVEV (reference sequence). The V segment lost 6 bases and the J segment 4 bases; nucleotides outside the gene matches: 12. The CDR3 totals 16 residues.

This rearrangement joins TRBV27 to TRBJ2-2, with a tentative D call TRBD2 (6 bases). Trimming took 3 bases from V and 2 from J, leaving 19 bases between them. The CDR3 consists of 18 residues. Germline V CDR1 and CDR2: MNHEY, SMNVEV (reference sequence). The CDR3 region is CASSFSTRGVFNTGELFF. The CDR3 bases are TGTGCCAGCAGTTTTTCTACCCGCGGGGTGTTTAACACCGGGGAGCTGTTTTTT.

The rearrangement joins TRBV11-2 to TRBJ1-6; D is possibly TRBD1 (6 bases). Germline values: CDR1 SGHAT, CDR2 FQNNGV. The CDR3 covers 13 residues. V lost 10 bases to trimming and J lost 2 bases, with 9 bases between them. The CDR3 spells CATTGTYNSPLHF. The DNA for the CDR3 is TGTGCCACCACAGGGACCTATAATTCACCCCTCCACTTT.

The CDR3 sequence: CASSQVDSGGSSYNEQFF. CDR3 DNA sequence: TGTGCCAGCAGCCAAGTAGACAGTGGCGGCAGCTCCTACAATGAGCAGTTCTTC. The chain couples TRBV4-2 to TRBJ2-1; a possible D gene is TRBD1 (5 bases). The V gene's germline CDR1 is LGHNA and CDR2 YNFKEQ. The V gene lost 1 base and the J gene lost 0 bases, with 16 bases spanning the gap. The CDR3 runs 18 residues.

Comment on this clone: Different DNA sequences within this sample yield the same CDR3. The gene calls are TRBV28 and TRBJ2-7; TRBD1 matches at 7 bases. Germline CDR1 MDHEN, CDR2 SYDVKM. This CDR3 is built from 13 residues. V lost 6 bases and J lost 3; bases outside the gene matches: 5. CDR3 sequence reads: CASSLGQFYEQYF. CDR3 coding DNA: TGTGCCAGCAGCCTGGGACAGTTCTACGAGCAGTACTTC.

The genes are TRBV29-1 and TRBJ1-2; D is unresolved. There are 9 residues in the CDR3. Trimming cost V 3 bases and J 8 bases, with 4 bases left between them. The germline CDR1 and CDR2 sequences are SQVTM and ANQGSEA. The CDR3 loop is CSVDGGYTF. Written as DNA, the CDR3 is TGCAGCGTTGATGGCGGCTACACCTTC.

The chain recombines TRBV7-9 with TRBJ2-5; 7 positions match TRBD1. Trimming at V came to 2 bases and at J to 1 base, leaving 4 bases not matched to a gene. This CDR3 contains 15 residues. The germline CDR1 and CDR2 sequences are SEHNR and FQNEAQ (reference sequence). The CDR3 is CASSLLQGPQETQYF. CDR3 nucleotide sequence: TGTGCCAGCAGCTTACTACAGGGGCCCCAAGAGACCCAGTACTTC.

V gene TRBV6-5 combines with J gene TRBJ2-5; possible D gene TRBD1, 6 bases. The CDR3 has 15 residues. Per the germline V gene, CDR1 is MNHEY and CDR2 is SVGAGI. V was pared by 6 bases and J by 2 bases, with 16 bases between. The CDR3 DNA is TGTGCCAGCAGCTGGGGGCGACAGCCTCAAGAGACCCAGTACTTC. Encoded protein: CASSWGRQPQETQYF.

This clone has more than one count but fewer than ten. CDR3 sequence reads: CASSQVGLAPTGELFF. CDR3 DNA sequence: TGTGCCAGCAGCCAAGTAGGGCTAGCACCTACCGGGGAGCTGTTTTTT. The J gene is TRBJ2-2, the V gene TRBV4-2, with D possibly matching TRBD2 (5 bases). The CDR3 covers 16 residues. Germline V gene lookup returns CDR1 LGHNA and CDR2 YNFKEQ. V lost 1 base to trimming and J lost 5 bases, with 14 bases between them.

The chain uses TRBV7-9 and TRBJ2-1; maybe TRBD1 (6 bases). The CDR3 is 14 residues long. The V and J ends lost 11 bases and 4 bases respectively, with 18 bases between them. Germline V gene data show CDR1 as SEHNR and CDR2 as FQNEAQ (reference sequence). In DNA, the CDR3 is TGTGCCTGGGAAGGGGGTGTAAAATACAATGAGCAGTTCTTC. Residues: CAWEGGVKYNEQFF.

The genes are TRBV28 and TRBJ2-3; 7 bases fit TRBD1. The V gene end was trimmed by 3 bases and the J gene end by 2 bases; junction bases not matched to a gene: 8. The CDR3 sequence is 16 residues long. Per the germline V gene, CDR1 is MDHEN and CDR2 is SYDVKM. CDR3 in DNA: TGTGCCAGCAGTTTCCTGACAGGGCAACACACAGATACGCAGTATTTT. Translated: CASSFLTGQHTDTQYF.

This rearrangement joins TRBV29-1 to TRBJ2-7; 7 nucleotides align to TRBD1. CDR1 is SQVTM, CDR2 ANQGSEA, per germline. This CDR3 spans 12 amino acids. Trimming removed 8 bases from V and 2 bases from J; junction bases left unmatched: 6. CDR3: CSPDRDTYEQYF. CDR3 DNA sequence: TGCAGCCCAGACAGGGACACCTACGAGCAGTACTTC.

V and J are TRBV19 and TRBJ1-1; 8 bases fit TRBD1. There are 16 residues in the CDR3. The V and J ends lost 5 bases and 0 bases, in that order; junction bases with no gene match: 8. Germline assignment: CDR1 LNHDA and CDR2 SQIVND (reference sequence). CDR3 loop: CASSLSTRGLNTEAFF. CDR3 sequence (DNA): TGTGCCAGTAGTCTAAGCACCAGGGGGCTGAACACTGAAGCTTTCTTT.

The chain combines TRBV4-3 with TRBJ2-1; the D gene is possibly TRBD1 (5 bases). This CDR3 is built from 13 residues. The germline V gene has CDR1 LGHNA and CDR2 YSLEER. With 4 bases removed from V and 14 bases from J, the gap between germline ends came to 18 bases. In DNA, the CDR3 is TGCGCCAGCAGCCCCTCCCGCACCCTAGGGGAGTTCTTC. The encoded protein is CASSPSRTLGEFF.

The chain links TRBV7-8 to TRBJ2-7, with 9 bases lining up with TRBD1. Unmatched junction bases numbered 9, after V lost 5 bases and J lost 1 base. Germline-derived CDR1 and CDR2 are SGHVS and FQNEAQ. The CDR3 sequence is 16 residues long. The CDR3: CASSLTSGTGSYEQYF. CDR3 nucleotide sequence: TGTGCCAGCAGCCTAACTTCCGGGACAGGGTCCTACGAGCAGTACTTC.

V is TRBV21-1 and J is TRBJ2-7; the table's D call TRBD1 went unverified against the DNA. TRBV21-1 is assigned pseudogene status. The CDR3 spans 14 residues. The CDR3, as DNA: TGTGCCAGCATCCCGAGGACAGGGGGCCCCGAGCAGTACTTC. Protein sequence: CASIPRTGGPEQYF.

The chain employs TRBV18 and TRBJ2-3, with no clear D. This CDR3 comprises 13 residues. Germline V lookup: CDR1 KGHSH, CDR2 LQKENI. The germline V and J ends were trimmed by 6 bases and 6 bases, with 13 bases remaining between them. The CDR3 DNA is TGTGCCAGCTCCCCCCCGTCCGGGGATACGCAGTATTTT. The encoded protein is CASSPPSGDTQYF.